Below are 20 T cell receptor beta chains sequenced from a single sample in a study of early T cells in non-severe SARS-CoV-2 infection. TCRdb recomputed calls from the 5' RACE reads with MiXCR, one row per CDR3 protein. The repertoire holds 120,000 or so distinct CDR3 sequences, with roughly an eighth as singletons. The specimen comprised whole blood, sampled at baseline. These receptors were collected from an adult who was a healthcare worker with PCR-confirmed SARS-CoV-2 infection or an uninfected control (not recorded which).

This sequence joins TRBV29-1 and TRBJ2-1; no definite D call. V shed 7 bases and J shed 4 bases, with 5 bases lying between them. This CDR3 region has 10 residues. Per the germline V gene, CDR1 is SQVTM and CDR2 is ANQGSEA. The CDR3 bases are TGCAGCGCGTGGTACAATGAGCAGTTCTTC. It translates to CSAWYNEQFF.

The V and J genes are TRBV11-2 and TRBJ2-4; the match to TRBD2 covers 7 bases. From germline, CDR1 is SGHAT and CDR2 FQNNGV. V lost 7 bases and J lost 3; bases outside the gene matches: 18. The CDR3 consists of 18 residues. CDR3 in amino acids: CASKGGSFIPDDKNIQYF. The CDR3 DNA is TGTGCCAGCAAAGGCGGGAGTTTTATCCCCGATGACAAAAACATTCAGTACTTC.

This clonotype was observed a few times. This rearrangement joins TRBV6-6 to TRBJ2-2, with 10 bases that match TRBD1. Germline V gives CDR1 MNHNY, CDR2 SVGAGI (reference sequence). This CDR3 contains 15 residues. The J segment lost 3 bases and the V segment lost 8 bases, leaving 6 bases of the junction unmatched. The CDR3 here is CASESGQGYTGELFF. The CDR3 DNA reads TGTGCCAGCGAGTCGGGACAGGGGTACACCGGGGAGCTGTTTTTT.

The J gene is TRBJ1-2, the V gene TRBV20-1; 8 nucleotides match TRBD1. V shed 5 bases and J 4 bases; nucleotides not matched to a gene: 9. This CDR3 comprises 14 residues. The germline gives CDR1 DFQATT, CDR2 SNEGSKA (reference sequence). CDR3 bases: TGCAGTGCTCTTCCGGACAGGGCCCTCTATGGCTACACCTTC. The encoded protein is CSALPDRALYGYTF.

This clonotype was observed a single time. The chain is built from TRBV6-1 and TRBJ2-7; 8 bases match TRBD2. The germline CDR1 and CDR2 sequences are MNHNS and SASEGT. This CDR3 contains 16 residues. The junction had 8 bases not matched to a gene; V was cut back by 2 bases and J by 2 bases. In DNA form, the CDR3 reads TGTGCCAGCAGTGAACTTTTAGCGGGGTCCGCCTACGAGCAGTACTTC. It is translated as CASSELLAGSAYEQYF.

The chain links TRBV7-2 to TRBJ2-3; D is ambiguous. CDR1 is SGHTA and CDR2 is FQGNSA in the germline V gene. V lost 5 bases and J lost 2, with 11 bases in between. The CDR3 spans 14 residues. The CDR3 coding sequence is TGTGCCAGCAGCATACAGTGGACCACAGATACGCAGTATTTT. Its protein is CASSIQWTTDTQYF.

This clonotype showed up just a few times. This chain joins TRBV25-1 and TRBJ2-3, with TRBD1 as a possible D gene (5 bases). V lost 3 bases and J 0 bases, leaving 10 bases between the germline ends. From germline, CDR1 is MGHDK and CDR2 SYGVNS. CDR3 length: 15 amino acids. The DNA of the CDR3 is TGTGCCAGCAGTGAGTGGACAACTAGCACAGATACGCAGTATTTT. It codes for CASSEWTTSTDTQYF.

J is TRBJ1-2 and V is TRBV3-1; D remains unclear. The CDR3 has 14 amino acids. V was cut by 1 base and J by 4 bases, with 10 bases left in between. Per germline, CDR1 LGHDT and CDR2 YNNKEL (reference sequence). CDR3 sequence reads: CASSQVAVGYGYTF. CDR3 DNA: TGTGCCAGCAGCCAAGTCGCGGTAGGCTATGGCTACACCTTC.

This clonotype was detected ten times or more. The chain uses TRBV20-1 and TRBJ2-5; D gene uncertain. Trimming cost V 3 bases and J 1 base, with 9 bases left between them. Germline V lookup: CDR1 DFQATT, CDR2 SNEGSKA (reference sequence). The CDR3 contains 13 residues. The CDR3 reads CSASVSLQETQYF. Here the CDR3 DNA reads TGCAGTGCTAGTGTTTCCCTCCAAGAGACCCAGTACTTC.

This clonotype turned up a few times. The rearrangement links TRBV7-3 to TRBJ1-1, with no clear D. Germline CDR1 is SGHTA and CDR2 is FQGTGA. V lost 5 bases, J lost 2 bases, and 18 bases lay in between. The CDR3 has 16 residues. CDR3 in DNA: TGTGCCAGCAGCGCCAATCCTGGACGGACCAACACTGAAGCTTTCTTT. Its translation is CASSANPGRTNTEAFF.

This rearrangement joins TRBV19 to TRBJ2-1; D call uncertain. This CDR3 is 14 amino acids long. Germline V gene sequence: CDR1 LNHDA, CDR2 SQIVND (reference sequence). V was clipped by 5 bases and J by 9 bases, with 17 bases between them. Here the CDR3 reads CASSPRTPQSEQFF. The CDR3 coding sequence is TGTGCCAGTAGTCCCCGAACACCGCAAAGTGAGCAGTTCTTC.

Details on this clonotype: One end of the junction does not line up with germline, which may come from a read error. This chain joins TRBV12-3 or TRBV12-4 and TRBJ2-5; 10 bases fit TRBD2. The CDR3 consists of 14 residues. The CDR3 nucleotides are TGTGCCAGCAGCTTAGCGGGGGGAAGAGAGACCCAGTACTTC. Protein sequence: CASSLAGGRETQYF.

This chain uses TRBV29-1 with TRBJ1-1, with D maybe TRBD1 (5 bases). Germline CDR1 reads SQVTM; CDR2 reads ANQGSEA. The CDR3 loop spans 14 amino acids. Trimming took 6 bases from V and 5 from J, leaving 19 bases between them. In DNA, the CDR3 is TGCAGCGTAGGGGCAGGGAGGCCGAGTACTGAAGCTTTCTTT. The encoded protein is CSVGAGRPSTEAFF.

This clonotype came up a few times. The chain is built from TRBV6-5 and TRBJ1-2; no clear D gene. V gave up 8 bases and J gave up 7 bases, with 14 bases separating them. There are 12 residues in the CDR3. Germline CDR1 MNHEY, CDR2 SVGAGI. The CDR3 sequence: CASHPPRGGYTF. CDR3 DNA sequence: TGTGCCAGCCATCCCCCACGGGGTGGCTACACCTTC.

This clonotype was seen more than once but under ten times. The chain is built from TRBV5-1 and TRBJ2-3; either TRBD1 or TRBD2 may fit D (6 bases each). The CDR3 is made up of 15 amino acids. Germline assignment: CDR1 SGHRS and CDR2 YFSETQ. Trimming removed 7 bases from V and 2 bases from J, with 17 bases in between. Written as DNA, the CDR3 is TGCGCCAGCCGCACGCTAAGGGGGGACACAGATACGCAGTATTTT. It is translated as CASRTLRGDTDTQYF. Based on the CDR3 plus reference TRBV5-1 and TRBJ2-3, the full variable domain is KAGVTQTPRYLIKTRGQQVTLSCSPISGHRSVSWYQQTPGQGLQFLFEYFSETQRNKGNFPGRFSGRQFSNSRSEMNVSTLELGDSALYLCASRTLRGDTDTQYFGPGTRLTVL.

The table lists this clonotype with a few counts. This chain uses TRBV6-5 with TRBJ1-2; 8 bases fit TRBD1. CDR3 length equals 16 residues. Germline V gene lookup returns CDR1 MNHEY and CDR2 SVGAGI. Unmatched junction bases numbered 9, after V lost 4 bases and J lost 2 bases. CDR3 in DNA: TGTGCCAGCAGTTCCGAGACAGGGGCGCTCAACTATGGCTACACCTTC. Its translation: CASSSETGALNYGYTF.

This clonotype has a handful of counts. This chain links TRBV11-2 with TRBJ2-7; 7 positions match TRBD1. Germline loops: CDR1 SGHAT, CDR2 FQNNGV. J gave up 3 bases and V 1 base, and 9 bases lay outside the gene matches. The CDR3 loop spans 16 amino acids. The CDR3 protein is CASSLGPGTEIYEQYF. Here the CDR3 DNA reads TGTGCCAGCAGCTTAGGGCCCGGGACAGAAATCTACGAGCAGTACTTC.

This clonotype showed up many times. The V call is TRBV7-9, the J call TRBJ2-1; D is perhaps TRBD1 (6 bases). The CDR3 length is 12 residues. The V end lost 8 bases, the J end lost 3 bases, and 8 bases lay between the germline ends. Germline CDR1 SEHNR, CDR2 FQNEAQ (reference sequence). In nucleotides, the CDR3 is TGTGCCAGCGCGGACAGCTACAATGAGCAGTTCTTC. It codes for CASADSYNEQFF.

This clonotype was picked up many times. This CDR3 is CASSKRTEGQPQHF. The CDR3 nucleotides are TGTGCCAGTAGTAAGCGGACAGAGGGTCAGCCCCAGCATTTT. The chain has TRBV19 and TRBJ1-5, with TRBD1 as a possible D gene (6 bases). Germline V CDR1 and CDR2: LNHDA, SQIVND (reference sequence). V was pared by 4 bases and J by 6 bases, with 13 bases between. The CDR3 consists of 14 residues. Full variable domain (rest looked up from reference TRBV19 and TRBJ1-5): DGGITQSPKYLFRKEGQNVTLSCEQNLNHDAMYWYRQDPGQGLRLIYYSQIVNDFQKGDIAEGYSVSREKKESFPLTVTSAQKNPTAFYLCASSKRTEGQPQHFGDGTRLSIL.

V gene TRBV29-1 combines with J gene TRBJ2-5, with unresolved D. V lost 7 bases and J lost 5, with 5 bases in between. The germline V gene has CDR1 SQVTM and CDR2 ANQGSEA. The length of the CDR3 is 9 residues. This CDR3 reads CSGRETQYF. CDR3 in DNA: TGCAGCGGCCGGGAGACCCAGTACTTC.